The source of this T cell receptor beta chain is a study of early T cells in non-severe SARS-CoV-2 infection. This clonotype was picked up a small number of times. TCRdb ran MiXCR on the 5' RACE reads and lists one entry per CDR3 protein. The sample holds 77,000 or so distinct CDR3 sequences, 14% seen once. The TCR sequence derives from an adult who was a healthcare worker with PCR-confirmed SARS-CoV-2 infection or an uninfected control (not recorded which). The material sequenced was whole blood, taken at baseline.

The DNA for the CDR3 is TGTGCCAGCAGCCAAGGCGGAATAGCGGAACAAGAGACCCAGTACTTC. Translated, it gives CASSQGGIAEQETQYF. V is TRBV14 and J is TRBJ2-5, with D tentatively TRBD2 (6 bases). This CDR3 has 16 amino acids. Per germline, CDR1 SGHDN and CDR2 FVKESK. Between the trimmed V and J ends, which lost 1 base and 2 bases, there was a span of 14 bases.